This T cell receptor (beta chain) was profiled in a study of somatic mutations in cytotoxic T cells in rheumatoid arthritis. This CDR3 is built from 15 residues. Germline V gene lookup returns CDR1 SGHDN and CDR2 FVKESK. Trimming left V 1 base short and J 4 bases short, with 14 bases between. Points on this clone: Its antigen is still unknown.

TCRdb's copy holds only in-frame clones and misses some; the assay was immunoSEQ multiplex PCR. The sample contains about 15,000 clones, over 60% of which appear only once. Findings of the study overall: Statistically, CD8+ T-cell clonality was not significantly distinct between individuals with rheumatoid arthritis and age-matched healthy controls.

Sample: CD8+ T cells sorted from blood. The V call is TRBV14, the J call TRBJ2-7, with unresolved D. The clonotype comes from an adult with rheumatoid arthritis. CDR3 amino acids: CASSQGLDAFYEQYF. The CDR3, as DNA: TGTGCCAGCAGCCAAGGGTTGGATGCTTTTTACGAGCAGTACTTC.